This T cell receptor beta chain was sequenced during a study of graft-versus-host responses after intestinal transplantation. CDR1 SGHNT and CDR2 YENEEA come from the germline V gene. Deletions cut 4 bases from V and 8 bases from J, with 5 bases between. The CDR3 runs to 11 residues. The protocol was immunoSEQ multiplex PCR, while the TCRdb copy is restricted to in-frame clones and leaves out a portion. The repertoire holds 98,000 or so clones, roughly 87% seen once, with approximately 0.88% in the top ten. As for this clone: Its matching antigen is unknown.

The chain employs TRBV11-3 and TRBJ2-2; D unclear. The sequences come from unstimulated CD4+ T cells sorted from spleen or lymph node cells, collected before intestinal transplant. This receptor was taken from a human donor who received an intestinal transplant. CDR3 in DNA: TGTGCCAGCAGCTACGGGGGGGAGCTGTTTTTT. This translates into CASSYGGELFF.